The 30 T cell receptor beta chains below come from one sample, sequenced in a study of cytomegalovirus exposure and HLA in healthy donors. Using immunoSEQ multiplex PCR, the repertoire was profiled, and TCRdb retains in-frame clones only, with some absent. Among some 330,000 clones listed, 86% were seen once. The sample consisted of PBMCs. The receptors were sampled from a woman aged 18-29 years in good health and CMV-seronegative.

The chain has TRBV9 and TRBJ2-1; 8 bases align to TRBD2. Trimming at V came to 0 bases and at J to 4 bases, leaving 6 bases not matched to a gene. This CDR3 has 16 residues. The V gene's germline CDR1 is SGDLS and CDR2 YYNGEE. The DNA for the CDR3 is TGTGCCAGCAGCGTAGCGGCGGGAGGAGGGTACAATGAGCAGTTCTTC. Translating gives CASSVAAGGGYNEQFF.

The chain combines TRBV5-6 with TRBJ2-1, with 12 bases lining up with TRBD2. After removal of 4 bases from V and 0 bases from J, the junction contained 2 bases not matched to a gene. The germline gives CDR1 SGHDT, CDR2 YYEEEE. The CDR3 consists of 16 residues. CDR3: CASSPTSGSSYNEQFF. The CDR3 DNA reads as TGTGCCAGCAGCCCGACTAGCGGGAGCTCCTACAATGAGCAGTTCTTC.

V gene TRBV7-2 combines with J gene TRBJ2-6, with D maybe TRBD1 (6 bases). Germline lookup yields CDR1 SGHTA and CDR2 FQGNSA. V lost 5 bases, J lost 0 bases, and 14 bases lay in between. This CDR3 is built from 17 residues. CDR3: CASSLEAGVSGANVLTF. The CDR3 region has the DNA TGTGCCAGCAGCCTAGAGGCAGGGGTCTCTGGGGCCAACGTCCTGACTTTC. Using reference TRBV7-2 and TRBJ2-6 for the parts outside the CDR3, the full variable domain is GAGVSQSPSNKVTEKGKDVELRCDPISGHTALYWYRQSLGQGLEFLIYFQGNSAPDKSGLPSDRFSAERTGGSVSTLTIQRTQQEDSAVYLCASSLEAGVSGANVLTFGAGSRLTVL.

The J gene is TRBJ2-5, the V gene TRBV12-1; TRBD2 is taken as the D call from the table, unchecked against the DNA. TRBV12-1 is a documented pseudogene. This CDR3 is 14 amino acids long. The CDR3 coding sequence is TGTGCCAGCCTTCGCGGAGGCGATACAGAGACCCAGTACTTC. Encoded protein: CASLRGGDTETQYF.

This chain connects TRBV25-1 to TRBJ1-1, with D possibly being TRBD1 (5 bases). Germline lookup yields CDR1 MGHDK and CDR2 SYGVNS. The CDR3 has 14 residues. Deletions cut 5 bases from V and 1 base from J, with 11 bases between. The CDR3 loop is CASSQTGANTEAFF. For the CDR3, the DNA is TGTGCCAGCAGTCAAACTGGGGCGAACACTGAAGCTTTCTTT.

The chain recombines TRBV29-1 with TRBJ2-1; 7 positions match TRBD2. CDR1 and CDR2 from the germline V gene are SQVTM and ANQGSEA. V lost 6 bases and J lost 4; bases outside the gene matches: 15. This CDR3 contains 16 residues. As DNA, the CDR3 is TGCAGCGTGCGGGGAGGGCGGGAGTCCACTTACAATGAGCAGTTCTTC. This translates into CSVRGGRESTYNEQFF.

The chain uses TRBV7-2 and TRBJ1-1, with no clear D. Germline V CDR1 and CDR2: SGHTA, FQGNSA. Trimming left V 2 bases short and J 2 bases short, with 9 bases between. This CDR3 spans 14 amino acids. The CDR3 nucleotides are TGTGCCAGCAGCTTATTCGAGGATAACACTGAAGCTTTCTTT. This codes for CASSLFEDNTEAFF.

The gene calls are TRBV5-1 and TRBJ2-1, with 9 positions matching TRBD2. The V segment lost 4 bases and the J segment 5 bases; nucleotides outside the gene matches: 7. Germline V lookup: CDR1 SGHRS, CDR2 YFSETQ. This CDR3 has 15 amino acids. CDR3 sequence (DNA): TGCGCCAGCAGCCTACCTAGCGGGGTAAACAATGAGCAGTTCTTC. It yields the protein CASSLPSGVNNEQFF.

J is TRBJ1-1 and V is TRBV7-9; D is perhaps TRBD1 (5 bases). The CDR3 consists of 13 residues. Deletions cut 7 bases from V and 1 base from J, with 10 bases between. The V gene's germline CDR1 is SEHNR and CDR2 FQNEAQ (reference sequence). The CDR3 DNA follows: TGTGCCAGCAACGGGGGGAGGAACACTGAAGCTTTCTTT. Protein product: CASNGGRNTEAFF.

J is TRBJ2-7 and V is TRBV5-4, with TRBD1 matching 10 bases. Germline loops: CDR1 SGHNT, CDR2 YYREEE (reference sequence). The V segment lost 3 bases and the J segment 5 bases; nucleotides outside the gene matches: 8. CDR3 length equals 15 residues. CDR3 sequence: CASSSPGTGVNEQYF. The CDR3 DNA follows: TGTGCCAGCAGCTCCCCGGGGACAGGGGTGAACGAGCAGTACTTC.

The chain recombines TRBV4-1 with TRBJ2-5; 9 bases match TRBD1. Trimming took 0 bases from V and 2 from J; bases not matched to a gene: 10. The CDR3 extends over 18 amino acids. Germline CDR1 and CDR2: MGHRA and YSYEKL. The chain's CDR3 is CASSQESWGTGSQETQYF. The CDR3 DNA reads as TGCGCCAGCAGCCAAGAGTCCTGGGGGACAGGGTCGCAAGAGACCCAGTACTTC.

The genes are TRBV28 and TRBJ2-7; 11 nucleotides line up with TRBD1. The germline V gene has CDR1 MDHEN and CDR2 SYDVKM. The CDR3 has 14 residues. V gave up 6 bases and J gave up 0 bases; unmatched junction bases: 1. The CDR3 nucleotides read TGTGCCAGCAGGGGGACAGGGGGCTCCTACGAGCAGTACTTC. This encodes CASRGTGGSYEQYF.

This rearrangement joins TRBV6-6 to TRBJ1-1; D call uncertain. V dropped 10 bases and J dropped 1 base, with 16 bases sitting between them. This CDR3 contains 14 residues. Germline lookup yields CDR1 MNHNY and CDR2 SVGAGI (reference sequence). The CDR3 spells CATRRGSENTEAFF. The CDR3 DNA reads TGTGCCACCAGGCGTGGGAGTGAGAACACTGAAGCTTTCTTT.

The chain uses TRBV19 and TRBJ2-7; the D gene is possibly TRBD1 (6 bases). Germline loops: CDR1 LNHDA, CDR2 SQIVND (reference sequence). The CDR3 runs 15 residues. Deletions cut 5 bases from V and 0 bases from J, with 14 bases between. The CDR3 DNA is TGTGCCAGTAGTCCGGACAGTCTGAGCTCCTACGAGCAGTACTTC. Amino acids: CASSPDSLSSYEQYF.

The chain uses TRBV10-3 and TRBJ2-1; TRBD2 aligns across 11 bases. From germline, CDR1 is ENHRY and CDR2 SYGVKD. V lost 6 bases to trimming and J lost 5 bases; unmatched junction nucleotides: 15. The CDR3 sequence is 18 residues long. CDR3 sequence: CAISRPGTSGPHDNEQFF. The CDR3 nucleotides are TGTGCCATCAGCCGCCCCGGGACTAGCGGCCCCCACGACAATGAGCAGTTCTTC.

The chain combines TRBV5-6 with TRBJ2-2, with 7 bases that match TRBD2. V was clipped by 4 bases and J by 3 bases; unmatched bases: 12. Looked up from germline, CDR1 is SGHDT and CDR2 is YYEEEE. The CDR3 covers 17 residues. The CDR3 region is CASSDAGAGPYTGELFF. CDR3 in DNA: TGTGCCAGCAGCGACGCGGGAGCGGGACCTTACACCGGGGAGCTGTTTTTT.

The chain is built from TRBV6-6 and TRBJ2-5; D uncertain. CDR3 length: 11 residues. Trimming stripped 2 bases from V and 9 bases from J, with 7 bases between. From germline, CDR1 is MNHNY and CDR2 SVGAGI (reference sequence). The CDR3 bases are TGTGCCAGCAGTTACGGAGCTGCCCAGTACTTC. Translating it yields CASSYGAAQYF.

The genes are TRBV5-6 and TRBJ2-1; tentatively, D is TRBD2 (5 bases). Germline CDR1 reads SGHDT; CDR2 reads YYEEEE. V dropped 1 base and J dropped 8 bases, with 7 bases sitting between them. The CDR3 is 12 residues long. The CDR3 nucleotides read TGTGCCAGCAGCTTGCAGGAGGATGAGCAGTTCTTC. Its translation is CASSLQEDEQFF.

CDR3 sequence (DNA): TGTGCCATCAGTGGCGGGAGAGGTGCCGGGGAGCTGTTTTTT. Its translation: CAISGGRGAGELFF. The chain links TRBV10-3 to TRBJ2-2, with 7 bases that match TRBD2. V shed 4 bases, J shed 6 bases, and the junction held 5 bases outside the gene matches. The length of the CDR3 is 14 residues. Germline CDR1 is ENHRY and CDR2 is SYGVKD.

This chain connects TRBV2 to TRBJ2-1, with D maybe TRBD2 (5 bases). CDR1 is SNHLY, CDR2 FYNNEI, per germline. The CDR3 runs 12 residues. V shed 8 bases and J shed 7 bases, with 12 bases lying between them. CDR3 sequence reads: CASPGGGNEQFF. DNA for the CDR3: TGTGCCAGCCCAGGAGGCGGGAATGAGCAGTTCTTC.

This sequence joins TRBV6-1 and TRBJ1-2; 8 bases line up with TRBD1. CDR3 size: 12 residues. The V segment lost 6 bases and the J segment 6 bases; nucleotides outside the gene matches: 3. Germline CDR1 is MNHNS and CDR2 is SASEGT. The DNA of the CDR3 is TGTGCCAGCAGCAACAGGGGGGATGGCTACACCTTC. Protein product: CASSNRGDGYTF.

The CDR3 bases are TGTGCCAGCAGTTACCGCTATGGCTACACCTTC. This translates into CASSYRYGYTF. The chain employs TRBV6-5 and TRBJ1-2; unclear D gene. Germline loops: CDR1 MNHEY, CDR2 SVGAGI. The CDR3 has 11 residues. Trimming stripped 2 bases from V and 4 bases from J, with 2 bases between.

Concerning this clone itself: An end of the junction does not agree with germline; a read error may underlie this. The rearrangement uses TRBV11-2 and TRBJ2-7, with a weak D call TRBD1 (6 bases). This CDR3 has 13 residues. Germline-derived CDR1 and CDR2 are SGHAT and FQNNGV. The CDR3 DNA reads TGTGCCAGCAGCTTATCTCGGGACACCTCGAACAACTTC. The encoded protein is CASSLSRDTSNNF.

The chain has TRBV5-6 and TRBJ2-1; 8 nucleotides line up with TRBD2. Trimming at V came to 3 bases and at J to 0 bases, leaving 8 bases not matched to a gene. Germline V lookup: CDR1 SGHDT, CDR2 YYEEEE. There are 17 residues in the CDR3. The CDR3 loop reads CASSSTSESDSYNEQFF. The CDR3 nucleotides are TGTGCCAGCAGCTCGACTAGCGAGTCCGACTCCTACAATGAGCAGTTCTTC.

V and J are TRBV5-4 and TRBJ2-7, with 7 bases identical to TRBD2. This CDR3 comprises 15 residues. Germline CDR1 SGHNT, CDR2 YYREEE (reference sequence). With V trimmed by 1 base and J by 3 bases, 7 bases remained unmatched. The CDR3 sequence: CASSLIQRDYYEQYF. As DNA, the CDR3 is TGTGCCAGCAGCTTGATCCAGCGGGATTACTACGAGCAGTACTTC.

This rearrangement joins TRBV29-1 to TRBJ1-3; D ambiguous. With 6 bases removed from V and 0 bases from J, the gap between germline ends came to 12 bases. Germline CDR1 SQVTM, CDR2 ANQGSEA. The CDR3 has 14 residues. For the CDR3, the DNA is TGCAGCGTGACAAATTTCTCCTCTGGAAACACCATATATTTT. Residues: CSVTNFSSGNTIYF.

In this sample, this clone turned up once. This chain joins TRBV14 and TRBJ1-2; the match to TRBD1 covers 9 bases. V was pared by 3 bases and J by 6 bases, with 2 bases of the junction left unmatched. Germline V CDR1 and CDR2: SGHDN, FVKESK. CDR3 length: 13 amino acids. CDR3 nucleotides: TGTGCCAGCAGCCACAGACAGGGGGATGGCTACACCTTC. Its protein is CASSHRQGDGYTF. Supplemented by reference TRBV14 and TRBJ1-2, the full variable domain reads EAGVTQFPSHSVIEKGQTVTLRCDPISGHDNLYWYRRVMGKEIKFLLHFVKESKQDESGMPNNRFLAERTGGTYSTLKVQPAELEDSGVYFCASSHRQGDGYTFGSGTRLTVV.

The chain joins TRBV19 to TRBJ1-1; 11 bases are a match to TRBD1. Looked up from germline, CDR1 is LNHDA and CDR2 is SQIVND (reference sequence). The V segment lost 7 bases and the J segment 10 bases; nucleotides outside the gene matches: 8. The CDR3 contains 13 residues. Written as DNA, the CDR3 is TGTGCCAGTACTCGGACAGGGGGCATTGGAGCTTTCTTT. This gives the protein CASTRTGGIGAFF.

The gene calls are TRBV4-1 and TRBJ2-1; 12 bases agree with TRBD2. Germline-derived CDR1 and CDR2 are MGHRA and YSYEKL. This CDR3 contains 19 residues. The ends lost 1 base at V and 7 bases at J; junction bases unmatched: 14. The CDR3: CASSQVHGTSGSPWNEQFF. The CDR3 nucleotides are TGCGCCAGCAGCCAAGTACACGGGACTAGCGGGTCCCCTTGGAATGAGCAGTTCTTC.

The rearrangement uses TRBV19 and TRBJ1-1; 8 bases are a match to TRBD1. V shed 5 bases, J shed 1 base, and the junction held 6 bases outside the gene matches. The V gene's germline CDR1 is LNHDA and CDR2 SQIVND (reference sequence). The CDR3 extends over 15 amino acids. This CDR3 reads CASSVRQGTNTEAFF. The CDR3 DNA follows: TGTGCCAGTAGTGTAAGACAGGGGACGAACACTGAAGCTTTCTTT.